Below are 11 T cell receptor beta chains sequenced from a single sample in a study of blood T cell repertoires in COVID-19. Measured with immunoSEQ multiplex PCR; TCRdb has only the in-frame clones, and not every one. The sample has about 20,000 clones; about 90% are singletons. Sequencing was carried out using peripheral blood. These receptors all stem from a human donor in a cohort sampled during active COVID-19.

This rearrangement joins TRBV19 to TRBJ1-2, with 9 bases lining up with TRBD1. After removal of 5 bases from V and 5 bases from J, the junction contained 6 bases not matched to a gene. Germline values: CDR1 LNHDA, CDR2 SQIVND (reference sequence). The CDR3 contains 14 residues. The CDR3 DNA reads TGTGCCAGTAGTCCCCGGGGACAGGGTTATGGCTACACCTTC. Translated, it gives CASSPRGQGYGYTF.

The chain links TRBV3-1 (or the pseudogene TRBV3-2) to TRBJ2-3; TRBD2 agrees at 11 bases. Unmatched junction bases numbered 4, after V lost 4 bases and J lost 4 bases. Germline assignment: CDR1 LGHDT and CDR2 YNNKEL (reference sequence). This CDR3 has 15 residues. The CDR3 region has the DNA TGTGCCAGCAGCCGTAGCGGGGGGGCGTCAGATACGCAGTATTTT. This codes for CASSRSGGASDTQYF.

The gene calls are TRBV6-7 and TRBJ2-1; TRBD1 aligns across 8 bases. TRBV6-7 is assigned to the ORF class and has an uncertain function. The CDR3 has 16 residues. J gave up 0 bases and V 2 bases, and 3 bases lay outside the gene matches. For the CDR3, the DNA is TGTGCCAGCAGTTACCATGACAGGGGCTCCTACAATGAGCAGTTCTTC. Translated, it gives CASSYHDRGSYNEQFF.

V gene TRBV18 combines with J gene TRBJ1-6; 7 bases are a match to TRBD1. CDR1 and CDR2 from the germline V gene are KGHSH and LQKENI. The CDR3 loop spans 17 amino acids. Trimming took 6 bases from V and 0 from J; bases not matched to a gene: 8. The CDR3 DNA is TGTGCCAGCTCCGCGGGACAGCGGAGCTCCTATAATTCACCCCTCCACTTT. Protein sequence: CASSAGQRSSYNSPLHF.

The chain carries TRBV6-4 and TRBJ1-2; no clear D gene. Trimming shortened V by 2 bases and J by 6 bases, and 16 bases separated the two germline ends. This CDR3 contains 15 residues. Germline CDR1 reads MRHNA; CDR2 reads SNTAGT. In DNA form, the CDR3 reads TGTGCCAGCAGTGACCCAGTTGAGGCGGAGGATGGCTACACCTTC. As protein: CASSDPVEAEDGYTF.

The chain uses TRBV18 and TRBJ2-7, with D maybe TRBD1 (5 bases). The CDR3 runs to 13 residues. Germline loops: CDR1 KGHSH, CDR2 LQKENI. Trimming pared 3 bases from V and 0 bases from J, leaving 6 bases between. The CDR3 loop reads CASSPRASYEQYV. In nucleotides, the CDR3 is TGTGCCAGCTCACCCAGGGCCTCCTACGAGCAGTACGTC.

The chain has TRBV12-5 and TRBJ2-1, with 7 nucleotides matching TRBD2. J lost 6 bases, V lost 7 bases, and 9 bases had no gene match. Germline V gene data show CDR1 as LGHNT and CDR2 as FRNRAP. CDR3 length: 14 residues. The CDR3 is CASVSGGRGNEQFF. CDR3 nucleotides: TGTGCTAGTGTCTCCGGCGGGAGAGGCAATGAGCAGTTCTTC.

CDR3 loop: CATSRDIRGQASTGELFF. The CDR3, as DNA: TGTGCCACCAGCAGAGATATTAGGGGACAGGCGTCCACCGGGGAGCTGTTTTTT. The chain recombines TRBV15 with TRBJ2-2; 8 bases map to TRBD1. From germline, CDR1 is LNHNV and CDR2 YYDKDF (reference sequence). This CDR3 contains 18 residues. V was clipped by 0 bases and J by 4 bases; unmatched bases: 10.

This chain connects TRBV10-3 to TRBJ2-6, with D perhaps matching TRBD1 (5 bases). Germline V gives CDR1 ENHRY, CDR2 SYGVKD. This CDR3 contains 16 residues. The V end lost 0 bases, the J end lost 4 bases, and 10 bases lay between the germline ends. CDR3 sequence (DNA): TGTGCCATCAGTGAGTCGGTAGGGGTCGGGGCCAACGTCCTGACTTTC. Its protein product is CAISESVGVGANVLTF.

The chain links TRBV9 to TRBJ2-1, with 8 positions matching TRBD2. The CDR3 loop spans 14 amino acids. Germline V gene lookup returns CDR1 SGDLS and CDR2 YYNGEE. V shed 0 bases and J 8 bases; nucleotides not matched to a gene: 4. DNA of the CDR3: TGTGCCAGCAGCGTAGCCCCGGGAGGGGATGAGCAGTTCTTC. It yields the protein CASSVAPGGDEQFF. Together with reference TRBV9 and TRBJ2-1, the CDR3 gives the full variable domain: DSGVTQTPKHLITATGQRVTLRCSPRSGDLSVYWYQQSLDQGLQFLIQYYNGEERAKGNILERFSAQQFPDLHSELNLSSLELGDSALYFCASSVAPGGDEQFFGPGTRLTVL.

The V and J genes are TRBV14 and TRBJ2-1; TRBD2 matches at 14 bases. The length of the CDR3 is 20 residues. The ends lost 4 bases at V and 0 bases at J; junction bases unmatched: 11. From germline, CDR1 is SGHDN and CDR2 FVKESK. CDR3 in amino acids: CASSRGLAGAGLGSYNEQFF. CDR3 in DNA: TGTGCCAGCAGCCGGGGACTAGCGGGAGCGGGTTTAGGCTCCTACAATGAGCAGTTCTTC.